A single sample is the source of the 23 T cell receptor beta chains below, sequenced in a study of blood T cell repertoires in COVID-19. The protocol was immunoSEQ multiplex PCR, while the TCRdb copy is restricted to in-frame clones and leaves out a portion. This sample yields 270,000 or so clones, of which 90% are seen a single time; approximately 2.3% belongs to the top ten. Sequencing was carried out using peripheral blood. These receptors originate from an older woman with COVID-19, enrolled during active disease.

The genes are TRBV28 and TRBJ1-6; 10 bases agree with TRBD1. CDR1 is MDHEN and CDR2 is SYDVKM in the germline V gene. The CDR3 has 16 residues. Losses at the gene ends were 2 bases for V and 7 bases for J; bases not matched to a gene: 5. The CDR3 loop is CASSLPPGQGNSPLHF. In nucleotides, the CDR3 is TGTGCCAGCAGTTTACCTCCGGGACAGGGGAATTCACCCCTCCACTTT.

The chain uses TRBV27 and TRBJ2-5; 7 bases agree with TRBD2. V was pared by 7 bases and J by 5 bases, with 7 bases of the junction left unmatched. This CDR3 contains 13 residues. Germline CDR1 and CDR2: MNHEY and SMNVEV (reference sequence). CDR3 sequence (DNA): TGTGCCAGCAAATCTAGGGGAGGGGAGACCCAGTACTTC. This sequence encodes CASKSRGGETQYF.

The chain combines TRBV2 with TRBJ1-1; D gene unclear. With 7 bases removed from V and 6 bases from J, the gap between germline ends came to 12 bases. The germline V gene encodes CDR1 SNHLY and CDR2 FYNNEI. The CDR3 has 12 residues. CDR3 DNA sequence: TGTGCCAGCACCGCGATCCACCCTGAAGCTTTCTTT. It translates to CASTAIHPEAFF.

The chain links TRBV7-8 to TRBJ2-1, with D unresolved. This CDR3 spans 17 amino acids. From germline, CDR1 is SGHVS and CDR2 FQNEAQ. V shed 4 bases and J shed 1 base, with 17 bases lying between them. This chain's CDR3 is CASSSPARMDSYNEQFF. Here the CDR3 DNA reads TGTGCCAGCAGCTCCCCCGCGCGGATGGATTCCTACAATGAGCAGTTCTTC.

This chain uses TRBV6-5 with TRBJ1-2; possibly TRBD1 for D (5 bases). Trimming left V 4 bases short and J 4 bases short, with 10 bases between. The CDR3 covers 13 residues. Germline CDR1 is MNHEY and CDR2 is SVGAGI. CDR3 in amino acids: CASSSRVAYGYTF. CDR3 in DNA: TGTGCCAGCAGTTCCAGGGTAGCCTATGGCTACACCTTC.

Here the CDR3 reads CATEASGTLNEQYF. The CDR3 nucleotides are TGTGCCACCGAAGCCTCCGGGACACTAAACGAGCAGTACTTC. This chain uses TRBV21-1 with TRBJ2-7; the D call TRBD1 from the table was never checked on the DNA. TRBV21-1 is annotated as a pseudogene. The CDR3 contains 14 residues.

The chain carries TRBV6-5 and TRBJ1-2; D is possibly TRBD1 (5 bases). The CDR3 has 13 amino acids. Germline CDR1 is MNHEY and CDR2 is SVGAGI. V shed 8 bases and J shed 0 bases, with 10 bases lying between them. The CDR3 region has the DNA TGTGCCAGCCTCGGACAAGCTAACTATGGCTACACCTTC. Its translation: CASLGQANYGYTF.

V is TRBV5-1 and J is TRBJ1-1, with D unclear. The CDR3 has 13 amino acids. Germline lookup yields CDR1 SGHRS and CDR2 YFSETQ. V was shortened by 4 bases and J by 3 bases, with 10 bases between the two germline ends. The CDR3 sequence: CASSQVGDTEAFF. CDR3 in DNA: TGCGCCAGCAGCCAAGTCGGGGACACTGAAGCTTTCTTT.

In its sample, this clone was seen a few times. This chain connects TRBV6-4 to TRBJ1-5; the match to TRBD1 covers 8 bases. Per the germline V gene, CDR1 is MRHNA and CDR2 is SNTAGT. The length of the CDR3 is 14 residues. V shed 9 bases, J shed 2 bases, and the junction held 6 bases outside the gene matches. For the CDR3, the DNA is TGTGCCAGAACGGACAGGGACCGCAATCAGCCCCAGCATTTT. This gives the protein CARTDRDRNQPQHF.

The CDR3 spells CASSQDPRWSEQFF. The DNA of the CDR3 is TGTGCCAGCAGCCAAGATCCACGTTGGAGTGAGCAGTTCTTC. V gene TRBV4-2 combines with J gene TRBJ2-1; unclear D gene. The CDR3 consists of 14 residues. Germline assignment: CDR1 LGHNA and CDR2 YNFKEQ. Trimming shortened V by 0 bases and J by 9 bases, and 12 bases separated the two germline ends.

This clone was seen once. The V and J genes are TRBV19 and TRBJ1-5; D possibly corresponds to TRBD1 (6 bases). Looked up from germline, CDR1 is LNHDA and CDR2 is SQIVND (reference sequence). V lost 5 bases, J lost 7 bases, and 9 bases lay in between. CDR3 length: 12 residues. This chain's CDR3 is CASSWQGQPQHF. Here the CDR3 DNA reads TGTGCCAGTAGTTGGCAGGGGCAGCCCCAGCATTTT.

This chain links TRBV7-7 with TRBJ2-2, with 10 bases aligning to TRBD2. Trimming cost V 1 base and J 5 bases; bases outside gene matches: 7. This CDR3 contains 17 residues. From germline, CDR1 is SSHAT and CDR2 FNYEAQ (reference sequence). The CDR3 loop is CASSLEVVLAGTGELFF. The CDR3 bases are TGTGCCAGCAGCTTAGAGGTTGTACTAGCGGGGACCGGGGAGCTGTTTTTT. The entire variable domain, with the rest obtained from reference TRBV7-7 and TRBJ2-2, is as follows: GAGVSQSPRYKVTKRGQDVTLRCDPISSHATLYWYQQALGQGPEFLTYFNYEAQPDKSGLPSDRFSAERPEGSISTLTIQRTEQRDSAMYRCASSLEVVLAGTGELFFGEGSRLTVL.

The chain joins TRBV27 to TRBJ2-7; 8 bases fit TRBD2. From germline, CDR1 is MNHEY and CDR2 SMNVEV (reference sequence). J lost 7 bases, V lost 3 bases, and 2 bases had no gene match. There are 12 residues in the CDR3. CDR3 loop: CASSLVAGEQYF. The CDR3 region has the DNA TGTGCCAGCAGTTTGGTAGCGGGGGAGCAGTACTTC.

The chain joins TRBV9 to TRBJ1-2; TRBD1 matches 10 bases. V lost 4 bases and J lost 5; bases outside the gene matches: 5. This CDR3 region has 14 residues. Germline values: CDR1 SGDLS, CDR2 YYNGEE. CDR3 nucleotide sequence: TGTGCCAGCAGCCTAGGGACAGGGGAATATGGCTACACCTTC. Its translation: CASSLGTGEYGYTF. Supplemented by reference TRBV9 and TRBJ1-2, the full variable domain reads DSGVTQTPKHLITATGQRVTLRCSPRSGDLSVYWYQQSLDQGLQFLIQYYNGEERAKGNILERFSAQQFPDLHSELNLSSLELGDSALYFCASSLGTGEYGYTFGSGTRLTVV.

This rearrangement joins TRBV12-3 or TRBV12-4 to TRBJ1-2; D not resolved. The V and J ends lost 7 bases and 8 bases respectively, with 14 bases between them. This CDR3 spans 12 amino acids. CDR3 amino acids: CASTSASWGYTF. CDR3 nucleotides: TGTGCCAGCACCTCAGCGAGTTGGGGCTACACCTTC.

This rearrangement joins TRBV5-4 to TRBJ2-7; no definite D call. Germline values: CDR1 SGHNT, CDR2 YYREEE (reference sequence). Trimming took off 0 bases at V and 3 bases at J, with 7 bases between the two ends. There are 13 residues in the CDR3. CDR3 sequence reads: CASSLGQFYEQYF. The DNA for the CDR3 is TGTGCCAGCAGCTTGGGCCAGTTCTACGAGCAGTACTTC.

In nucleotides, the CDR3 is TGTGCCAGCAGTACTAGCGGGGGTACCTACGAGCAGTACTTC. Its protein is CASSTSGGTYEQYF. The chain joins TRBV6-6 to TRBJ2-7; 11 bases align to TRBD2. Germline CDR1 and CDR2: MNHNY and SVGAGI (reference sequence). V was pared by 5 bases and J by 2 bases, with 2 bases of the junction left unmatched. The CDR3 is made up of 14 amino acids.

V gene TRBV27 combines with J gene TRBJ1-5; no definite D call. Trimming shortened V by 2 bases and J by 4 bases, and 6 bases separated the two germline ends. CDR1 and CDR2 from the germline V gene are MNHEY and SMNVEV (reference sequence). The CDR3 runs to 13 residues. CDR3 DNA sequence: TGTGCCAGCAGTTTACTCAGTAATCAGCCCCAGCATTTT. This encodes CASSLLSNQPQHF.

The chain employs TRBV5-1 and TRBJ2-2, with a possible D match to TRBD2 (6 bases). The CDR3 is made up of 16 amino acids. Looked up from germline, CDR1 is SGHRS and CDR2 is YFSETQ. V shed 5 bases and J shed 1 base, with 15 bases lying between them. Here the CDR3 DNA reads TGCGCCAGCAGTCCCGGGAGCTTGAGGAACACCGGGGAGCTGTTTTTT. This sequence encodes CASSPGSLRNTGELFF.

Concerning this clone itself: Other DNA sequences in this sample translate to the same CDR3. The chain employs TRBV6-1 and TRBJ2-5; 7 bases are shared with TRBD2. This CDR3 comprises 14 residues. Germline trimming cut 1 base from V and 6 bases from J; bases unmatched to any gene: 5. Germline V gives CDR1 MNHNS, CDR2 SASEGT. The CDR3 nucleotides read TGTGCCAGCAGTGAAGGCGGCGGGGGACAGACCCAGTACTTC. Residues: CASSEGGGGQTQYF.

This CDR3 reads CASSQVIGQKDNEQYF. In DNA form, the CDR3 reads TGCGCCAGCAGCCAAGTAATTGGGCAGAAGGACAACGAGCAGTACTTC. The V gene is TRBV4-3, the J gene TRBJ2-7, with a possible D match to TRBD1 (5 bases). The CDR3 runs to 16 residues. Germline V gene sequence: CDR1 LGHNA, CDR2 YSLEER. V lost 1 base and J 5 bases, leaving 18 bases between the germline ends.

The chain is built from TRBV9 and TRBJ1-1, with D maybe TRBD1 (6 bases). CDR3 length: 17 amino acids. Germline CDR1 reads SGDLS; CDR2 reads YYNGEE. Trimming took off 3 bases at V and 10 bases at J, with 28 bases between the two ends. CDR3 sequence (DNA): TGTGCCAGCAGCGGAGGCGGGGGTTCCGGGACATATGGGCCAGCTTTCTTT. This translates into CASSGGGGSGTYGPAFF.

This clone was detected once. CDR3 sequence reads: CASSQYGVSYNEQFF. DNA for the CDR3: TGCGCCAGCAGCCAATACGGGGTCTCCTACAATGAGCAGTTCTTC. V and J are TRBV4-3 and TRBJ2-1, with D tentatively TRBD2 (5 bases). In germline, CDR1 is LGHNA, CDR2 YSLEER. With 2 bases removed from V and 0 bases from J, the gap between germline ends came to 8 bases. The CDR3 runs to 15 residues.